This is a list of T cell receptor beta chains from one sample in a study of Tregs in tolerant kidney transplant recipients. Clones were read by immunoSEQ multiplex PCR, and TCRdb kept only the in-frame ones, dropping some. The sample consists of some 110,000 clones, roughly 92% of them appearing once. Material: CD4+ T cells from blood. These receptors were taken from a human donor in good health. Each CDR3 is given with its conserved first and last residue.

j_call v_call cdr3_aa
TRBJ2-2 TRBV14 CASSLLGTGVTGELFF
TRBJ2-1 TRBV5-1 CASSQQGAGYNEQFF
TRBJ2-7 TRBV14 CASSQVSGRYEQYF
TRBJ1-3 TRBV19 CASSGQSSGNTIYF
TRBJ2-5 TRBV20-1 CSALGRETQYF
TRBJ1-2 TRBV28 CATRSTDWGYGYTF
TRBJ1-5 TRBV15 CATSRDSYQPQHF
TRBJ1-1 TRBV11-2 CASSPDRARTEAFF
TRBJ1-5 TRBV2 CASSERRNSNQPQHF
TRBJ1-1 TRBV5-6 CASSLASNTEAFF
TRBJ2-3 TRBV2 CASSEAPGASTDTQYF
TRBJ1-1 TRBV11-2 CASSLRDRGPNTEAFF
TRBJ2-3 TRBV21-1 CASRGTSTDTQYF
TRBJ2-7 TRBV2 CASSDDGALDLYEQYF
TRBJ1-4 TRBV6-6 CASSYGGSSEKLFF
TRBJ1-2 TRBV6-5 CASSNDRGLDGYTF
TRBJ2-2 TRBV19 CASGELNTGELFF
TRBJ2-5 TRBV19 CASSTQGQTQETQYF
TRBJ2-2 TRBV10-1 CASSESWGWDTGELFF
TRBJ1-1 TRBV20-1 CSTGEDTEAFF
TRBJ1-2 TRBV10-2 CASSESTGNYGYTF
TRBJ2-7 TRBV2 CATHLGGVGISYEQYF